The present entry profiles one T cell receptor beta chain with its context. This entry belongs to a study of blood T cell repertoires in COVID-19. Study-wide context: Collection of acute and convalescent COVID-19 samples took place in the United States, Italy and Spain. From T cells, B-cell-depleted T cells, or PBMCs came the material, which was cDNA or gDNA.

In germline, CDR1 is LNHDA, CDR2 SQIVND (reference sequence). Trimming cost V 1 base and J 4 bases; bases outside gene matches: 8. The CDR3 sequence is 17 residues long. Authors' data handling: The assay estimated nucleated cells by amplifying reference gene primers. TCRdb's copy holds only in-frame clones and misses some; the assay was immunoSEQ multiplex PCR. D and trimming come from the DNA, and the V and J calls and clone size come from that table. The sample has 200,000 to 250,000 clones, 75% to 85% seen once. Source material: peripheral blood. The rearrangement links TRBV19 to TRBJ2-3; the match to TRBD2 covers 10 bases. This clonotype was obtained from a woman between 70 and 85 years old with acute or convalescent COVID-19. The CDR3 reads CASSIGLSGGNADTQYF. The CDR3 coding sequence is TGTGCCAGTAGTATAGGTCTTAGCGGGGGGAACGCAGATACGCAGTATTTT.